The 14 T cell receptor beta chains in this list originate from one sample, sequenced in a study of T-cell memory formation after mild COVID-19. TCRdb passed the 5' RACE reads through MiXCR, listing each CDR3 protein once. The sample has just over 350,000 distinct CDR3 sequences, roughly an eighth seen once. The sequenced sample was PBMCs or a T cell subset sorted from them (not recorded which). These receptors were obtained from a man aged 18 to 29 who had mild COVID-19 (a few samples of this study predate the infection). Cell type and time point are not known.

The V and J genes are TRBV12-3 or TRBV12-4 and TRBJ2-7; the match to TRBD1 covers 9 bases. V lost 5 bases to trimming and J lost 3 bases; unmatched junction nucleotides: 8. CDR3 length: 15 residues. Here the CDR3 DNA reads TGTGCCAGCAGTCCCGGGACAGGGTGCAACTACGAGCAGTACTTC. This translates into CASSPGTGCNYEQYF.

The sample holds many counts of this clonotype. The rearrangement links TRBV7-9 to TRBJ2-3, with D possibly matching TRBD1 (5 bases). V shed 4 bases and J shed 4 bases, with 15 bases lying between them. CDR3 length equals 15 residues. Germline CDR1 reads SEHNR; CDR2 reads FQNEAQ (reference sequence). CDR3 residues: CASSSELQGPDTQYF. CDR3 DNA: TGTGCCAGCAGCTCCGAATTGCAGGGCCCAGATACGCAGTATTTT.

The chain recombines TRBV5-1 with TRBJ1-3; D ambiguous. The CDR3 is 18 residues long. Germline CDR1 SGHRS, CDR2 YFSETQ. The V end was cut by 0 bases, the J end by 2 bases, with 18 bases between. The CDR3 DNA follows: TGCGCCAGCAGCTTGGAGGTCTCCTTTACGGGTCCTGGAAACACCATATATTTT. This translates into CASSLEVSFTGPGNTIYF.

The chain joins TRBV4-1 to TRBJ1-1; 8 bases are shared with TRBD1. CDR1 MGHRA and CDR2 YSYEKL come from the germline V gene. There are 16 residues in the CDR3. V lost 4 bases to trimming and J lost 0 bases; unmatched junction nucleotides: 7. CDR3 coding DNA: TGCGCCAGCAGCCCAGGACAGGGACGGATGAACACTGAAGCTTTCTTT. This encodes CASSPGQGRMNTEAFF.

A few counts support this clonotype. This sequence joins TRBV10-3 and TRBJ1-1; D call uncertain. The CDR3 consists of 15 residues. With 5 bases removed from V and 2 bases from J, the gap between germline ends came to 15 bases. Germline CDR1 reads ENHRY; CDR2 reads SYGVKD. The DNA of the CDR3 is TGTGCCATCAGTTCTCACGGGTCAGATAACACTGAAGCTTTCTTT. Translated: CAISSHGSDNTEAFF.

The rearrangement uses TRBV7-6 and TRBJ2-3, with D uncertain. The CDR3 contains 16 residues. The ends were cut back, 3 bases at V and 3 bases at J, with 16 bases in the middle. From germline, CDR1 is SGHVS and CDR2 FNYEAQ. The CDR3 DNA is TGTGCCAGCAGCTTTGGGCCAGATCGTAGTACAGATACGCAGTATTTT. Encoded protein: CASSFGPDRSTDTQYF.

This clonotype was counted a single time. The genes are TRBV6-5 and TRBJ2-7; the D gene is possibly TRBD2 (6 bases). V gave up 8 bases and J gave up 3 bases, with 20 bases separating them. Germline CDR1 and CDR2: MNHEY and SVGAGI. The CDR3 extends over 15 amino acids. The CDR3 region is CASRASSGVLYEQYF. The CDR3 DNA reads as TGTGCCAGCCGCGCCAGTAGCGGTGTACTCTACGAGCAGTACTTC.

This clonotype was seen ten or more times. The J gene is TRBJ1-2, the V gene TRBV27, with D perhaps TRBD1 (5 bases). The CDR3 is made up of 14 amino acids. Trimming removed 7 bases at V and 7 bases at J, with 19 bases between. Germline V lookup: CDR1 MNHEY, CDR2 SMNVEV (reference sequence). The DNA of the CDR3 is TGTGCCAGCACCGCGGGGGGGACCCCTCGTGGCTACACCTTC. Translation: CASTAGGTPRGYTF.

The CDR3 DNA follows: TGTGCCAGCAGCTTGGCGGGGGCATATAATTCACCCCTCCACTTT. Translated: CASSLAGAYNSPLHF. This chain uses TRBV5-5 with TRBJ1-6; tentative D call: TRBD1 (6 bases). Germline V gene lookup returns CDR1 SGHKS and CDR2 YYEKEE (reference sequence). CDR3 length: 15 residues. With 0 bases removed from V and 4 bases from J, the gap between germline ends came to 8 bases.

This chain joins TRBV10-3 and TRBJ1-1; 9 bases line up with TRBD1. This CDR3 has 16 amino acids. The V and J ends lost 7 bases and 4 bases, in that order; junction bases with no gene match: 13. Germline V gene sequence: CDR1 ENHRY, CDR2 SYGVKD. As DNA, the CDR3 is TGTGCCATCACCACTACCGGGACAGGGAGCCGCACTGAAGCTTTCTTT. Translated: CAITTTGTGSRTEAFF.

This clonotype has ten or more counts. The chain is built from TRBV24-1 and TRBJ2-7; 11 bases match TRBD1. The CDR3 is made up of 12 amino acids. Germline lookup yields CDR1 KGHDR and CDR2 SFDVKD. Trimming cost V 9 bases and J 3 bases; bases outside gene matches: 0. The CDR3 coding sequence is TGTGCCACCGGGACAGGGGGCTACGAGCAGTACTTC. The encoded protein is CATGTGGYEQYF.

V and J are TRBV15 and TRBJ2-4, with 10 nucleotides matching TRBD2. The CDR3 loop spans 18 amino acids. The V gene's germline CDR1 is LNHNV and CDR2 YYDKDF (reference sequence). V lost 0 bases to trimming and J lost 0 bases; unmatched junction nucleotides: 5. The CDR3 loop is CATSREPSGGLAKNIQYF. The CDR3 bases are TGTGCCACCAGCAGAGAACCTAGCGGGGGTCTAGCCAAAAACATTCAGTACTTC.

CDR3 sequence (DNA): TGTGCCAGCAGTGAAGGGACAGGGGTTGCTGAGCAGTACTTC. It translates to CASSEGTGVAEQYF. The chain has TRBV6-1 and TRBJ2-7; 9 bases align to TRBD1. CDR1 and CDR2 from the germline V gene are MNHNS and SASEGT. Trimming took 1 base from V and 7 from J; bases not matched to a gene: 5. The CDR3 runs to 14 residues.

The chain uses TRBV4-2 and TRBJ2-6; D is undetermined. The V and J ends lost 8 bases and 0 bases respectively, with 17 bases between them. From germline, CDR1 is LGHNA and CDR2 YNFKEQ. The CDR3 spans 17 residues. CDR3 loop: CASAPDVGVSGANVLTF. The CDR3 bases are TGTGCCAGCGCGCCTGACGTTGGAGTCTCTGGGGCCAACGTCCTGACTTTC.